This T cell receptor (beta chain) came from a study of control samples from healthy donors and cancer patients. TCRdb's table, derived via immunoSEQ multiplex PCR, lists solely in-frame clones and lacks some. This sample has under 85,000 clones; roughly nine tenths occur once, and the top ten carry roughly 6%. Per germline, CDR1 SGHVS and CDR2 FQNEAQ. Trimming removed 7 bases at V and 6 bases at J, with 13 bases between. The CDR3 runs 14 residues. The TCR sequence derives from a man aged 55 to 70 with colorectal cancer. The chain is built from TRBV7-8 and TRBJ1-6; maybe TRBD1 (5 bases). The material sequenced was PBMCs. The CDR3 spells CASNPAQGNSPLHF. The CDR3, as DNA: TGTGCCAGCAACCCCGCCCAGGGTAATTCACCCCTCCACTTT.